Each of the 15 T cell receptor beta chains below was sequenced from the same sample in a study of blood T cell repertoires in COVID-19. The repertoire was sequenced with immunoSEQ multiplex PCR; TCRdb's copy has only in-frame clones and lacks some. The sample yields approximately 500,000 clones, approximately 88% seen once. Sequencing input: peripheral blood. Receptor source: a woman in her 50s with COVID-19, enrolled during active disease.

The chain's CDR3 is CASSVEPRDEQFF. The CDR3 DNA reads as TGTGCCAGCAGCGTCGAACCACGAGATGAGCAGTTCTTC. The V call is TRBV9, the J call TRBJ2-1; D not certain. The CDR3 totals 13 residues. The V and J ends lost 2 bases and 8 bases respectively, with 11 bases between them. Germline CDR1 SGDLS, CDR2 YYNGEE.

This chain connects TRBV12-3 or TRBV12-4 to TRBJ1-1; a possible D gene is TRBD1 (5 bases). This CDR3 is built from 13 residues. Trimming removed 5 bases at V and 1 base at J, with 8 bases between. CDR3 DNA sequence: TGTGCCAGCAGTGCCAGGGAGAACACTGAAGCTTTCTTT. This codes for CASSARENTEAFF.

V gene TRBV4-2 combines with J gene TRBJ1-2; D uncertain. This CDR3 is 17 amino acids long. V was pared by 0 bases and J by 6 bases, with 20 bases between. Germline assignment: CDR1 LGHNA and CDR2 YNFKEQ. CDR3 nucleotide sequence: TGTGCCAGCAGCCAAGATTCGCGCGGTGGAAGGTTCGATGGCTACACCTTC. Translated, it gives CASSQDSRGGRFDGYTF.

The rearrangement uses TRBV7-8 and TRBJ1-1; no reliable D call. The length of the CDR3 is 14 residues. Per the germline V gene, CDR1 is SGHVS and CDR2 is FQNEAQ. The V and J ends lost 8 bases and 2 bases respectively, with 15 bases between them. The CDR3 is CASGGTRGNTEAFF. As DNA, the CDR3 is TGTGCCAGCGGAGGCACCCGGGGAAACACTGAAGCTTTCTTT.

The table lists this clone with a few counts. The CDR3 is CASSPTAPAGYTF. CDR3 bases: TGTGCCAGCAGTCCTACTGCTCCCGCTGGCTACACCTTC. The rearrangement joins TRBV7-9 to TRBJ1-2; D is unclear. V lost 6 bases, J lost 7 bases, and 15 bases lay in between. This CDR3 is built from 13 residues. Germline CDR1 and CDR2: SEHNR and FQNEAQ (reference sequence).

This chain links TRBV7-2 with TRBJ1-1; no firm D call. CDR1 and CDR2 from the germline V gene are SGHTA and FQGNSA. The V end lost 1 base, the J end lost 2 bases, and 8 bases lay between the germline ends. The CDR3 sequence is 14 residues long. The CDR3 region is CASSLGVANTEAFF. CDR3 coding DNA: TGTGCCAGCAGCTTAGGGGTAGCAAACACTGAAGCTTTCTTT.

V is TRBV19 and J is TRBJ2-7, with D possibly TRBD2 on 5 matching bases. V was cut by 5 bases and J by 0 bases, with 11 bases left in between. CDR1 and CDR2 (germline): LNHDA, SQIVND (reference sequence). The CDR3 is made up of 14 amino acids. The CDR3 DNA sequence: TGTGCCAGTAGTCCCTCGGCGGGCTCCTACGAGCAGTACTTC. This sequence encodes CASSPSAGSYEQYF.

CDR3 coding DNA: TGTGCCAGCAGTCCACCCAGGGGGCTGGGCACTGAAGCTTTCTTT. Translating it yields CASSPPRGLGTEAFF. The chain carries TRBV27 and TRBJ1-1; 8 nucleotides agree with TRBD1. V was pared by 5 bases and J by 4 bases, with 9 bases of the junction left unmatched. CDR3 length: 15 amino acids. Germline CDR1 MNHEY, CDR2 SMNVEV (reference sequence).

V and J are TRBV4-1 and TRBJ1-2, with unresolved D. Germline V gene sequence: CDR1 MGHRA, CDR2 YSYEKL. Trimming took 5 bases from V and 2 from J, leaving 12 bases between them. CDR3 length equals 14 residues. The CDR3 loop reads CASSRRAQNYGYTF. The CDR3 nucleotides read TGCGCCAGCAGCAGGCGGGCCCAGAACTATGGCTACACCTTC.

V is TRBV10-3 and J is TRBJ2-3; 12 bases line up with TRBD1. CDR1 is ENHRY and CDR2 is SYGVKD in the germline V gene. Losses at the gene ends were 7 bases for V and 4 bases for J; bases not matched to a gene: 12. The CDR3 is 17 amino acids. CDR3 nucleotide sequence: TGTGCCATCAAGGGGACAGGGGGCTTTTCTGGCGCAGATACGCAGTATTTT. It encodes CAIKGTGGFSGADTQYF.

This sequence joins TRBV28 and TRBJ2-5; 8 bases map to TRBD2. V lost 6 bases, J lost 5 bases, and 11 bases stayed unmatched. Per the germline V gene, CDR1 is MDHEN and CDR2 is SYDVKM. The CDR3 contains 15 residues. CDR3 in DNA: TGTGCCAGCAGCCGGGTGGCGGGGGGAGGGGAGACCCAGTACTTC. It specifies CASSRVAGGGETQYF.

This sequence joins TRBV30 and TRBJ1-3; the D is unclear. V was clipped by 0 bases and J by 8 bases, with 11 bases between them. CDR1 is GTSNPN and CDR2 is SVGIG in the germline V gene (reference sequence). The CDR3 consists of 13 residues. CDR3 bases: TGTGCCTGGAGTGTGGCACTGAGGGACACCATATATTTT. Translation: CAWSVALRDTIYF.

This sequence joins TRBV6-5 and TRBJ1-6; the match to TRBD1 covers 7 bases. Germline trimming cut 4 bases from V and 13 bases from J; bases unmatched to any gene: 13. This CDR3 has 15 residues. Looked up from germline, CDR1 is MNHEY and CDR2 is SVGAGI. This chain's CDR3 is CASSLTGTGLEPLHF. Written as DNA, the CDR3 is TGTGCCAGCAGTTTGACAGGGACCGGCCTCGAGCCCCTCCACTTT.

This chain links TRBV3-1 (or the pseudogene TRBV3-2) with TRBJ2-7; tentatively, D is TRBD1 (6 bases). The V and J ends lost 6 bases and 2 bases respectively, with 11 bases between them. This CDR3 has 13 residues. Germline-derived CDR1 and CDR2 are LGHDT and YNNKEL (reference sequence). CDR3 sequence (DNA): TGTGCCAGCAGTGCGGACAGCACCTACGAGCAGTACTTC. Amino acids: CASSADSTYEQYF.

The chain is built from TRBV6-5 and TRBJ2-5; 9 bases agree with TRBD1. V trimming: 0 bases; J trimming: 6 bases; junction bases outside the gene matches: 5. In germline, CDR1 is MNHEY, CDR2 SVGAGI. CDR3 size: 15 residues. CDR3 sequence: CASSYSRQGGKTQYF. The CDR3 DNA is TGTGCCAGCAGTTACTCGAGACAGGGGGGAAAGACCCAGTACTTC.